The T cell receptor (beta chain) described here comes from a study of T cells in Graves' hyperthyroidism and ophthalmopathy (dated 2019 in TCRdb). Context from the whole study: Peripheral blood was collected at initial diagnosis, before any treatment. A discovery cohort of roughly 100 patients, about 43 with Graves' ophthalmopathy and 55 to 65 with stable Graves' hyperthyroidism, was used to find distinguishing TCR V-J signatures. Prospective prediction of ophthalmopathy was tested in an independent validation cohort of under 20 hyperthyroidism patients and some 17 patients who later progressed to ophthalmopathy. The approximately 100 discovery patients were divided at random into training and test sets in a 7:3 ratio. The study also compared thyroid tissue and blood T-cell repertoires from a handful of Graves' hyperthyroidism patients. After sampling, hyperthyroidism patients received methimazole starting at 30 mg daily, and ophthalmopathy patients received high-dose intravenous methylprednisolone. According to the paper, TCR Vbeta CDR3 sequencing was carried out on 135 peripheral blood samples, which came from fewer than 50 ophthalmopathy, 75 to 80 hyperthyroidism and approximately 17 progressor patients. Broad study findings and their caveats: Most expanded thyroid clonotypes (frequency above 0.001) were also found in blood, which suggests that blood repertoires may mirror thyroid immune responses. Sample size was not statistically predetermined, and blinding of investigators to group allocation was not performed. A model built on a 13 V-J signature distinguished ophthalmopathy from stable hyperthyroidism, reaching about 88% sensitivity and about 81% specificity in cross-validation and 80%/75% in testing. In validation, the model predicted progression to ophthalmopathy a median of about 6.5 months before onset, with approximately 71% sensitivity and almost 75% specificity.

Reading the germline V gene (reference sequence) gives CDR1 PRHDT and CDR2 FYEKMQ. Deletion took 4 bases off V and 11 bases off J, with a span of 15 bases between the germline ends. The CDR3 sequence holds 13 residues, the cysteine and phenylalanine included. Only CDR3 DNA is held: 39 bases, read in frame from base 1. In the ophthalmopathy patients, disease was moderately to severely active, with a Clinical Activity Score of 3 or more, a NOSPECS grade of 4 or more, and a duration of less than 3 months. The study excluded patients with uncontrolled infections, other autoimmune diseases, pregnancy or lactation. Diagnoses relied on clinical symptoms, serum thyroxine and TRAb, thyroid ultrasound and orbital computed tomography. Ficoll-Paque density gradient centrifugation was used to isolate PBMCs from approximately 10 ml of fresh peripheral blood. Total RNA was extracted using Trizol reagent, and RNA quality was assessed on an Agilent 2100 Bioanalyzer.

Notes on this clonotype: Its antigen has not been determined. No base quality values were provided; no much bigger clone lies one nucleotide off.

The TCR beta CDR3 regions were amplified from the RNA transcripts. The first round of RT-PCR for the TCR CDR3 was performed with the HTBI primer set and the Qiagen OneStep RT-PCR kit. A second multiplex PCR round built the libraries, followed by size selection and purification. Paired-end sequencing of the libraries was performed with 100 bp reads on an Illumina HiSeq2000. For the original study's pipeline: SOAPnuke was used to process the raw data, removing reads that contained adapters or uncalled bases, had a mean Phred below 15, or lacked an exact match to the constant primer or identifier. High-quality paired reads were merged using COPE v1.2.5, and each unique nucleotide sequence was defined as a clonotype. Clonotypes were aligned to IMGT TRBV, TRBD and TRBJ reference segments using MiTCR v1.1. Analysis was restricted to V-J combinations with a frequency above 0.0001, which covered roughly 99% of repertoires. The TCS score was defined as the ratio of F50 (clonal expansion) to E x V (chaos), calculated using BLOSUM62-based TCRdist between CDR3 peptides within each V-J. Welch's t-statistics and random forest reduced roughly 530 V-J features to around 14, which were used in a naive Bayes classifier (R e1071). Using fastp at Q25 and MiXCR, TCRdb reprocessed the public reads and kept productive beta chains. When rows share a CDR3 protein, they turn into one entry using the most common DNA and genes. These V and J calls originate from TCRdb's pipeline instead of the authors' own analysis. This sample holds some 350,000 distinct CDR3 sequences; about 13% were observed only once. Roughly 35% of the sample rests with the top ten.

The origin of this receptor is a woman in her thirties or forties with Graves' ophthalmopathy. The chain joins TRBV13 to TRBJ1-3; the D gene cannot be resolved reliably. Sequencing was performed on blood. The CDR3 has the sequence CASSSLTLGAIYF. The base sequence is TGTGCCAGCAGCTCCCTTACCCTCGGCGCCATATATTTT.